This paragraph reports one T cell receptor (beta chain). Its antigen remains unknown. This sample is drawn from a study of T cell responses to AZD1222 COVID-19 vaccine. General study points: Most donors were white British, females outnumbered males, and clonal diversity was possibly underestimated.

Timing groups of about 4 and about 12 weeks for second doses were pooled. Profiling relied on immunoSEQ multiplex PCR, and the TCRdb table lists in-frame clones only, not all of them. In the table there are approximately 150,000 clones, roughly nine tenths of which are singletons. The sequence came from an adult who received the AZD1222 COVID-19 vaccine. The sequencing here drew on peripheral blood, taken 28 days after the second AZD1222 dose.

CDR3 in amino acids: CASSDIRTPVTRELFF. The CDR3 region has the DNA TGTGCCAGCAGTGACATCCGGACCCCCGTCACGCGGGAGCTGTTTTTT. J is TRBJ2-2 and V is TRBV2; no reliable D call. CDR1 SNHLY and CDR2 FYNNEI come from the germline V gene. This CDR3 contains 16 residues. Trimming took off 3 bases at V and 9 bases at J, with 20 bases between the two ends.